This T cell receptor beta chain emerged from a study of blood T cells in healthy people across ages. There are a few counts of this clonotype. Its specificity is unknown. Using a J-beta primer mix together with a sample-barcoded 5' primer, a second PCR was run for 7 to 11 cycles. TCRdb passed the 5' RACE reads through MiXCR, listing each CDR3 protein once. Of more than 500,000 distinct CDR3 sequences in the sample, about 28% were seen once. General study results and limits: Higher diversity and more naive CD4+ cells were features of long-lived donors, compared to aged donors. Getting older went along with TCR beta diversity per million T cells dropping roughly linearly.

Trimming removed 0 bases from V and 6 bases from J, with 9 bases in between. Per the germline V gene, CDR1 is LNHNV and CDR2 is YYDKDF (reference sequence). This CDR3 has 14 amino acids. This sample also appeared in a second study, on T cells of mothers and their children.

The sample was blood. The chain couples TRBV15 to TRBJ2-1, with D hard to call. This TCR was recovered from a boy younger than 10 in good health. CDR3 residues: CATSRDPFVNEQFF. DNA for the CDR3: TGTGCCACCAGCAGAGACCCGTTCGTCAATGAGCAGTTCTTC.